This T cell receptor beta chain was observed in a study of blood T cell repertoires in COVID-19. Study background: Acute-phase and convalescent COVID-19 samples originated in the United States, Italy and Spain.

Participant reports of clinical history set cohort assignment. The method was immunoSEQ multiplex PCR; TCRdb's version includes in-frame clones alone and lacks a portion of them. The profile covers about 320,000 clones, with 85% appearing a single time and 1.9% taken by the ten largest. The receptor's source is a woman younger than 45 who had been exposed to COVID-19. Sequencing was carried out using PBMCs or T cells enriched from blood (not recorded which).

The CDR3 is CASRLGGSQPEQFF. The CDR3 nucleotides read TGTGCCAGCAGACTCGGAGGCTCCCAACCTGAGCAGTTCTTC. This rearrangement joins TRBV7-9 to TRBJ2-1; weak D call: TRBD2 (5 bases). Between the trimmed V and J ends, which lost 6 bases and 9 bases, there was a span of 18 bases. Germline CDR1 and CDR2: SEHNR and FQNEAQ (reference sequence). The CDR3 sequence is 14 residues long.